Each of the 9 T cell receptor beta chains below was sequenced from the same sample in a study of cytomegalovirus exposure and HLA in healthy donors. Using immunoSEQ multiplex PCR, the repertoire was profiled, and TCRdb retains in-frame clones only, with some absent. The table shows about 63,000 clones, with more than 80% occurring only once. The sample consisted of PBMCs. All receptors derive from a young woman in good health and CMV-seronegative.

This clone was counted a few times. The chain employs TRBV7-9 and TRBJ2-7; D is perhaps TRBD1 (6 bases). The length of the CDR3 is 16 residues. The germline V gene encodes CDR1 SEHNR and CDR2 FQNEAQ (reference sequence). Trimming stripped 5 bases from V and 7 bases from J, with 24 bases between. The CDR3 DNA follows: TGTGCCAGCAGCACAAGGTCGGGACAAGGGTCATGGGAGCAGTACTTC. Encoded protein: CASSTRSGQGSWEQYF.

The genes are TRBV10-1 and TRBJ2-7; tentative D call: TRBD1 (5 bases). V shed 4 bases and J shed 3 bases, with 10 bases lying between them. Germline CDR1 reads WNHNN; CDR2 reads SYGVQD (reference sequence). CDR3 length: 13 amino acids. The DNA for the CDR3 is TGCGCCAGCAGTGTAGTCAGGGACTACGAGCAGTACTTC. Translation: CASSVVRDYEQYF.

The rearrangement uses TRBV7-8 and TRBJ1-2, with D possibly matching TRBD1 (5 bases). CDR1 and CDR2 (germline): SGHVS, FQNEAQ. Trimming stripped 1 base from V and 4 bases from J, with 13 bases between. CDR3 length: 15 residues. The CDR3 coding sequence is TGTGCCAGCAGCTTAGTAGCAGGGCGTGCCTATGGCTACACCTTC. This gives the protein CASSLVAGRAYGYTF.

This clone was counted a single time. This chain joins TRBV19 and TRBJ1-2; D uncertain. CDR1 and CDR2 (germline): LNHDA, SQIVND (reference sequence). The CDR3 consists of 11 residues. Between the trimmed V and J ends, which lost 7 bases and 2 bases, there was a span of 5 bases. DNA for the CDR3: TGTGCCAGTACCCAGAACTATGGCTACACCTTC. As protein: CASTQNYGYTF.

V usage is TRBV7-2 and J usage is TRBJ2-3; 8 positions agree with TRBD2. CDR1 SGHTA and CDR2 FQGNSA come from the germline V gene. CDR3 length equals 16 residues. V shed 3 bases, J shed 2 bases, and the junction held 7 bases outside the gene matches. The CDR3 nucleotides read TGTGCCAGCAGCTTCCGGCGGGGGGTTCTCACAGATACGCAGTATTTT. Its translation: CASSFRRGVLTDTQYF.

CDR3 bases: TGTGCCAGCAGGAGGACTAGCAGGGACACCGGGGAGCTGTTTTTT. It codes for CASRRTSRDTGELFF. J is TRBJ2-2 and V is TRBV6-5, with 8 bases that match TRBD2. V lost 6 bases to trimming and J lost 3 bases; unmatched junction nucleotides: 6. This CDR3 comprises 15 residues. The V gene's germline CDR1 is MNHEY and CDR2 SVGAGI.

The chain employs TRBV30 and TRBJ2-5; perhaps TRBD1 as D (5 bases). Germline assignment: CDR1 GTSNPN and CDR2 SVGIG (reference sequence). V gave up 4 bases and J gave up 3 bases, with 12 bases separating them. The length of the CDR3 is 13 residues. CDR3 residues: CAWIQEPKETQYF. As DNA, the CDR3 is TGTGCCTGGATACAGGAACCCAAAGAGACCCAGTACTTC.

The chain carries TRBV5-6 and TRBJ2-7; D possibly corresponds to TRBD2 (8 bases). This CDR3 has 15 residues. Germline V gives CDR1 SGHDT, CDR2 YYEEEE. With 4 bases removed from V and 3 bases from J, the gap between germline ends came to 17 bases. The CDR3 sequence: CASSRAGDSYYEQYF. The CDR3 DNA reads TGTGCCAGCAGCCGAGCGGGGGACAGCTACTACGAGCAGTACTTC.

V gene TRBV5-1 combines with J gene TRBJ2-5, with D tentatively TRBD2 (6 bases). From germline, CDR1 is SGHRS and CDR2 YFSETQ. Trimming left V 6 bases short and J 2 bases short, with 20 bases between. The CDR3 totals 16 residues. CDR3 protein: CASTFQGWRGQETQYF. The DNA for the CDR3 is TGCGCCAGCACCTTCCAAGGGTGGAGGGGTCAAGAGACCCAGTACTTC.